This T cell receptor (beta chain) was profiled in a study of shared clonotypes between healthy human individuals. The protocol was immunoSEQ multiplex PCR, while the TCRdb copy is restricted to in-frame clones and leaves out a portion. This table has millions of clones, about 95% appearing once. The donors were adults (healthy and HIV-negative) with no recent acute infections or vaccinations. The receptor comes from a man younger than 35 in good health. The sample consisted of naive CD4+ T cells sorted from blood. The subset denotes: CD45RA+ positively selected.

CDR3 sequence (DNA): TGCGCCAGCAGCTTGGCCCCGGGGCAGGAGTACGAGCAGTACTTC. Translating it yields CASSLAPGQEYEQYF. The V gene is TRBV5-1, the J gene TRBJ2-7, with D perhaps given as TRBD1 or TRBD2 (5 bases each). The CDR3 is made up of 15 amino acids. V lost 0 bases to trimming and J lost 4 bases, with 14 bases between them. Germline V gene sequence: CDR1 SGHRS, CDR2 YFSETQ.